This T cell receptor (beta chain) was captured by sequencing in a study of blood T cell repertoires in COVID-19 (dated by TCRdb to about 2020). In terms of the full investigation: Samples from collaborators originated in the United States, Italy and Spain and spanned both the acute and convalescent phases of COVID-19. The prospective study material was composed of cDNA or gDNA derived from T cells, B-cell-depleted T cells, or PBMCs. Deeply sampled blood TCRbeta repertoires from subjects exposed to, actively infected with, or recovered from COVID-19 were included in the dataset. A freely available public database, intended as a resource for researchers studying the immune response to SARS-CoV-2, is where the repertoires were released. Samples came from the ongoing ImmuneRACE study (first 160 participants) plus 1,254 subjects from 6 global collaborators. Nearly every sample came with metadata listing a de-identified subject ID, COVID-19 status, age in years and sex. Where HLA class I and class II types were available, the types were taken from metadata supplied by the sample provider, not from assay-based typing. Study-wide conclusions, independent of this receptor: How much clinical and demographic metadata was included differed by source and by participant, and the metadata was provided uncurated.

Collaborating institutions collected whole blood in K2EDTA tubes following their own protocols. For TCRbeta analysis, collaborators shipped samples as frozen whole blood, isolated PBMCs, or DNA extracted from either of those sample types. The immunoSEQ Assay, a bias-controlled multiplex PCR, was used to amplify TCRbeta CDR3 regions from genomic DNA. The published analysis was carried out like this. The number of nucleated cells in each sample was estimated from the amplification of reference gene primers within the assay. Sequence reads were collapsed and filtered to measure the absolute abundance of every unique TCRbeta CDR3 rearrangement. Productive Simpson clonality was computed per sample as the square root of Simpson's diversity index over productive rearrangements. In its TCRdb copy, this immuneACCESS table keeps in-frame sequences only and misses some clones. Where compared with another copy, unresolved V genes explain less than half of these, and the others have no known cause. For V, J and clone size, that table is used; D and trimming come from the DNA. The sample includes approximately 56,000 clones, with about 85% observed a single time. The ten most abundant clones make up about an eighth of the sample.

Details on this clone: There is no known antigen for this receptor. Base qualities were left out, and no much larger clone turns up one base away.

This clonotype was sampled from a woman aged 80 or older with acute or convalescent COVID-19. The sequencing sample was made of peripheral blood.

The sequenced DNA is TGTGCCAGCAGTTATCAGGGGGCTTATCAGCCCCAGCATTTT. This codes for CASSYQGAYQPQHF. The receptor chain draws on TRBV5-6 and TRBJ1-5; 8 central nucleotides agree with TRBD1. V and J are trimmed by 5 bases and 5 bases, and the gene matches miss 6 bases of the junction. The CDR3, cysteine through phenylalanine, is 14 amino acids long. Of all the DNA, just the CDR3 is kept, 42 bases in frame from base 1. Per the germline V gene, SGHDT is the CDR1 and YYEEEE is the CDR2. With all but the CDR3 taken from the reference TRBV5-6 and TRBJ1-5 genes, the full variable domain is: DAGVTQSPTHLIKTRGQQVTLRCSPKSGHDTVSWYQQALGQGPQFIFQYYEEEERQRGNFPDRFSGHQFPNYSSELNVNALLLGDSALYLCASSYQGAYQPQHFGDGTRLSIL.